This T cell receptor (beta chain) was captured in a study of blood T cell repertoires in COVID-19. Study in general: Italy, Spain and the United States were the sources of the convalescent and acute COVID-19 samples. Sample material is recorded as cDNA or gDNA derived from T cells, B-cell-depleted T cells, or PBMCs.

V was clipped by 5 bases and J by 6 bases, with 14 bases between them. Germline CDR1 and CDR2: MNHEY and SVGEGT. The CDR3 has 14 residues. Measured with immunoSEQ multiplex PCR; TCRdb has only the in-frame clones, and not every one. The sample holds approximately 280,000 clones, 80% to 90% seen once. The receptor comes from a man aged 40-50 years with acute or convalescent COVID-19. The sequencing sample was made of peripheral blood. V and J are TRBV6-2 or TRBV6-3 and TRBJ1-5; maybe TRBD1 (5 bases). This CDR3 is CASSKQEYAQPQHF. The DNA for the CDR3 is TGTGCCAGCAGTAAACAGGAGTATGCTCAGCCCCAGCATTTT.